The clone carrying this T cell receptor (beta chain) was detected once. What it recognizes is unknown. Other DNA sequences in the same sample also yield this CDR3. Germline V CDR1 and CDR2: MNHEY, SMNVEV (reference sequence). The CDR3 covers 11 residues. V was pared by 6 bases and J by 1 base, with 4 bases between. This sample is drawn from a study of shared clonotypes between healthy human individuals. Study findings and constraints: Investigators collected only blood, and repertoires in tissues likely differ. Rarefaction curves obtained for sorted subsets showed sequencing incomplete despite large depth. A reduction in generation probabilities was seen for non-shared clonotypes relative to those shared by all four donors. For naive CD4 cells, roughly 5% of clonotypes were shared across a handful of donors.

The method was immunoSEQ multiplex PCR; TCRdb's version includes in-frame clones alone and lacks a portion of them. The sample yields about 2.1 million clones, 80% to 95% seen once. Cells designated naive CD8 were CD45RO-negative and were positively selected for CCR7, with terminally differentiated effector memory CD45RA+ cells excluded. Sequenced sample: naive CD8+ T cells from PBMCs. The chain joins TRBV27 to TRBJ2-7, with D unclear. This sequence was found in a man younger than 35 in good health. Some clones in this sample may be carry-over from other donors' samples. CDR3 protein: CASRDSYEQYF. In nucleotides, the CDR3 is TGTGCCAGCAGAGATTCCTACGAGCAGTACTTC.